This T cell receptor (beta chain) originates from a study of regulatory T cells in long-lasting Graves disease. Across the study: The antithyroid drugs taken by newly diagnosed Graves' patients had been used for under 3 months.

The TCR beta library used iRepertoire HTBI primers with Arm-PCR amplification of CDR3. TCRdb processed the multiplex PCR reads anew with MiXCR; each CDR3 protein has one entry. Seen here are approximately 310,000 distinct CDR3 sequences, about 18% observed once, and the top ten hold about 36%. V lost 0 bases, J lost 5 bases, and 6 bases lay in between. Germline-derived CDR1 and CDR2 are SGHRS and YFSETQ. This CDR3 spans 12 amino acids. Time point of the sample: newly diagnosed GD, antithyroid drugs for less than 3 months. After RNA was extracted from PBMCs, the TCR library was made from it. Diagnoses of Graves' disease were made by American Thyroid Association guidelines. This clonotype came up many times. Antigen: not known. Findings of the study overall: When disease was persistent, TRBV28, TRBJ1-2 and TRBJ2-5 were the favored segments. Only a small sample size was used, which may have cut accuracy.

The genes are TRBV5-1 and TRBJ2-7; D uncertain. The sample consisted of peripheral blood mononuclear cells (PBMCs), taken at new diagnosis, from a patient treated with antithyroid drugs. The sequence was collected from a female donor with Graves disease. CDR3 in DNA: TGCGCCAGCAGCTTGGATACTCACGAGCAGTACTTC. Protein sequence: CASSLDTHEQYF.